A single sample is the source of the 32 T cell receptor beta chains below, sequenced in a study of CD8+CD57+ T cells in acquired aplastic anemia. The sequenced patients had an expansion of CD8+CD57+ cells seen by flow cytometry. Profiles of TCR beta VDJ and CDR3 were generated from a genomic DNA template. TCRdb passed the reads through MiXCR, listing each CDR3 protein once. The top ten clones hold roughly 62% of a sample with 200,000 or so distinct CDR3 sequences, roughly 60% of them seen once. The sample comprised sorted CD4+, CD8+, or CD8+CD57+ T cells (not recorded which) from PBMCs. Every receptor here comes from a human donor with aplastic anemia.

In this sample, this clonotype turned up once. V usage is TRBV20-1 and J usage is TRBJ2-2; possible D gene TRBD1, 6 bases. Trimming removed 0 bases from V and 4 bases from J, with 9 bases in between. The germline CDR1 and CDR2 sequences are DFQATT and SNEGSKA (reference sequence). The CDR3 runs 14 residues. In nucleotides, the CDR3 is TGCAGTGCTAGAGAAGGACAGCGCACCGGGGAGCTGTTTTTT. Translated, it gives CSAREGQRTGELFF.

This chain joins TRBV19 and TRBJ1-1; 7 bases align to TRBD1. The CDR3 has 15 residues. The V segment lost 3 bases and the J segment 5 bases; nucleotides outside the gene matches: 9. Germline values: CDR1 LNHDA, CDR2 SQIVND (reference sequence). This CDR3 is CASSMGRQGRTEAFF. The CDR3 coding sequence is TGTGCCAGTAGTATGGGCAGACAGGGACGAACTGAAGCTTTCTTT. The whole variable domain, remainder taken from reference TRBV19 and TRBJ1-1, is DGGITQSPKYLFRKEGQNVTLSCEQNLNHDAMYWYRQDPGQGLRLIYYSQIVNDFQKGDIAEGYSVSREKKESFPLTVTSAQKNPTAFYLCASSMGRQGRTEAFFGQGTRLTVV.

This chain joins TRBV6-5 and TRBJ2-1, with D possibly TRBD1 on 6 matching bases. The germline V gene encodes CDR1 MNHEY and CDR2 SVGAGI. The CDR3 is 13 amino acids. The V gene lost 9 bases and the J gene lost 6 bases, with 15 bases spanning the gap. The CDR3 loop reads CASWDTSPNEQFF. The CDR3 DNA is TGTGCCAGTTGGGACACCTCTCCCAATGAGCAGTTCTTC.

This clonotype was picked up one time. The chain combines TRBV7-9 with TRBJ1-1, with unresolved D. The length of the CDR3 is 14 residues. Trimming pared 5 bases from V and 4 bases from J, leaving 14 bases between. CDR1 and CDR2 (germline): SEHNR, FQNEAQ (reference sequence). CDR3 loop: CASSPALGVTEAFF. As DNA, the CDR3 is TGTGCCAGCAGCCCCGCTTTGGGCGTCACTGAAGCTTTCTTT.

This clonotype has more than one count but fewer than ten. This chain joins TRBV15 and TRBJ2-7; D uncertain. Trimming took off 0 bases at V and 3 bases at J, with 9 bases between the two ends. CDR3 length: 14 amino acids. Per the germline V gene, CDR1 is LNHNV and CDR2 is YYDKDF (reference sequence). CDR3 sequence reads: CATSREATSYEQYF. DNA of the CDR3: TGTGCCACCAGCAGAGAAGCGACAAGCTACGAGCAGTACTTC.

The chain combines TRBV15 with TRBJ1-3; TRBD1 agrees at 7 bases. CDR1 and CDR2 from the germline V gene are LNHNV and YYDKDF (reference sequence). The V segment lost 3 bases and the J segment 3 bases; nucleotides outside the gene matches: 11. CDR3 length: 17 residues. CDR3 sequence: CATSSSTRQGHGNTIYF. CDR3 in DNA: TGTGCCACCAGCAGCTCGACGCGACAGGGTCATGGAAACACCATATATTTT.

The J gene is TRBJ2-7, the V gene TRBV7-9, with 7 bases aligning to TRBD2. The germline CDR1 and CDR2 sequences are SEHNR and FQNEAQ (reference sequence). This CDR3 spans 15 amino acids. Losses at the gene ends were 1 base for V and 4 bases for J; bases not matched to a gene: 7. CDR3 DNA: TGTGCCAGCAGCTTAGAGTCTAGCGGACATTACGAGCAGTACTTC. This encodes CASSLESSGHYEQYF.

The rearrangement uses TRBV9 and TRBJ2-5, with D uncertain. Trimming removed 4 bases at V and 2 bases at J, with 9 bases between. From germline, CDR1 is SGDLS and CDR2 YYNGEE. The CDR3 is made up of 13 amino acids. The CDR3: CASSPRIQETQYF. The CDR3 nucleotides are TGTGCCAGCAGCCCAAGGATTCAAGAGACCCAGTACTTC.

This chain links TRBV7-6 with TRBJ2-3, with D possibly called TRBD1 or TRBD2 (6 bases each). This CDR3 contains 14 residues. Trimming took off 5 bases at V and 6 bases at J, with 15 bases between the two ends. CDR1 and CDR2 (germline): SGHVS, FNYEAQ. For the CDR3, the DNA is TGTGCCAGCAGCCCATACAGGGAGGTGGATACGCAGTATTTT. It is translated as CASSPYREVDTQYF.

The chain is built from TRBV25-1 and TRBJ2-5; D is unresolved. The CDR3 has 15 residues. Germline assignment: CDR1 MGHDK and CDR2 SYGVNS. The V end was cut by 6 bases, the J end by 1 base, with 15 bases between. The CDR3 is CASSRPPVVQETQYF. CDR3 coding DNA: TGTGCCAGCAGCCGCCCCCCGGTCGTCCAAGAGACCCAGTACTTC. The whole variable domain, filled in from reference TRBV25-1 and TRBJ2-5, reads EADIYQTPRYLVIGTGKKITLECSQTMGHDKMYWYQQDPGMELHLIHYSYGVNSTEKGDLSSESTVSRIRTEHFPLTLESARPSHTSQYLCASSRPPVVQETQYFGPGTRLLVL.

This clonotype was detected many times. This chain joins TRBV6-1 and TRBJ1-1; no firm D call. Trimming took 1 base from V and 4 from J, leaving 7 bases between them. This CDR3 comprises 13 residues. Germline V lookup: CDR1 MNHNS, CDR2 SASEGT. The CDR3 loop reads CASSEVVATEAFF. CDR3 bases: TGTGCCAGCAGTGAAGTGGTAGCCACTGAAGCTTTCTTT.

This chain joins TRBV10-2 and TRBJ1-2; possible D gene TRBD1, 6 bases. The CDR3 has 13 residues. V dropped 3 bases and J dropped 4 bases, with 9 bases sitting between them. Per the germline V gene, CDR1 is WSHSY and CDR2 is SAAADI. Here the CDR3 DNA reads TGCGCCAGCAGTGAAGTAGGGGGCTATGGCTACACCTTC. Protein product: CASSEVGGYGYTF.

In DNA form, the CDR3 reads TGTGCCAGCAGTCAGGGATTAGGGCTAGGGGAAGAGACCCAGTACTTC. This sequence encodes CASSQGLGLGEETQYF. The chain employs TRBV2 and TRBJ2-5, with D tentatively TRBD1 (5 bases). Germline V gives CDR1 SNHLY, CDR2 FYNNEI. The CDR3 totals 16 residues. Trimming cost V 5 bases and J 3 bases, with 19 bases left between them.

This clonotype was detected ten times or more. The chain combines TRBV4-1 with TRBJ2-7; D might be TRBD1 (6 bases). This CDR3 comprises 13 residues. Germline CDR1 and CDR2: MGHRA and YSYEKL. V shed 1 base and J shed 8 bases, with 12 bases lying between them. Written as DNA, the CDR3 is TGCGCCAGCAGCCAAGCTGGACAGTCCCAGCAGTACTTC. Translated, it gives CASSQAGQSQQYF.

V gene TRBV10-2 combines with J gene TRBJ2-7, with 10 nucleotides matching TRBD2. Germline lookup yields CDR1 WSHSY and CDR2 SAAADI. This CDR3 spans 17 amino acids. V was clipped by 1 base and J by 0 bases; unmatched bases: 6. The CDR3 DNA reads as TGCGCCAGCAGTGAGTGGAGCGGGAGGGCCCTCTCCTACGAGCAGTACTTC. It codes for CASSEWSGRALSYEQYF.

The V and J genes are TRBV29-1 and TRBJ2-7; TRBD1 matches 10 bases. The J segment lost 3 bases and the V segment lost 7 bases, leaving 9 bases of the junction unmatched. The CDR3 extends over 14 amino acids. Germline values: CDR1 SQVTM, CDR2 ANQGSEA. This CDR3 is CSGLFRDRGYEQYF. The CDR3 region has the DNA TGCAGCGGACTGTTTCGGGACAGGGGCTACGAGCAGTACTTC.

The chain has TRBV20-1 and TRBJ2-7; the D call may be TRBD1 or TRBD2 (5 bases each). CDR3 length: 12 residues. Trimming pared 5 bases from V and 2 bases from J, leaving 10 bases between. Germline CDR1 DFQATT, CDR2 SNEGSKA (reference sequence). CDR3: CSAVRGAYEQYF. CDR3 sequence (DNA): TGCAGTGCTGTAAGAGGGGCCTACGAGCAGTACTTC.

The CDR3 reads CSARETMASQETQYF. DNA for the CDR3: TGCAGTGCTAGAGAAACCATGGCCAGTCAAGAGACCCAGTACTTC. This chain joins TRBV20-1 and TRBJ2-5; no clear D gene. V dropped 0 bases and J dropped 2 bases, with 13 bases sitting between them. Germline assignment: CDR1 DFQATT and CDR2 SNEGSKA (reference sequence). The CDR3 is 15 residues long.

This chain connects TRBV5-1 to TRBJ1-6; D is possibly TRBD1 (5 bases). Germline CDR1 is SGHRS and CDR2 is YFSETQ. The CDR3 contains 15 residues. V gave up 0 bases and J gave up 9 bases, with 13 bases separating them. The CDR3 region has the DNA TGCGCCAGCAGCTTGGAGGGCAGGGTACGTTCACCCCTCCACTTT. This codes for CASSLEGRVRSPLHF.

This clonotype was detected once. The rearrangement uses TRBV20-1 and TRBJ2-2; D ambiguous. CDR3 length: 14 residues. The V end was cut by 2 bases, the J end by 7 bases, with 14 bases between. Germline V CDR1 and CDR2: DFQATT, SNEGSKA (reference sequence). CDR3 loop: CSARISRSGGELFF. The DNA of the CDR3 is TGCAGTGCTAGAATATCCAGGTCGGGCGGGGAGCTGTTTTTT.

The chain recombines TRBV7-6 with TRBJ2-7, with TRBD2 matching 7 bases. Germline V gives CDR1 SGHVS, CDR2 FNYEAQ. After removal of 5 bases from V and 3 bases from J, the junction contained 7 bases not matched to a gene. The CDR3 runs 14 residues. The CDR3 sequence is CASSPRGSDYEQYF. The DNA of the CDR3 is TGTGCCAGCAGCCCACGCGGGAGTGACTACGAGCAGTACTTC. The full variable domain, its missing parts supplied by reference TRBV7-6 and TRBJ2-7, is GAGVSQSPRYKVTKRGQDVALRCDPISGHVSLYWYRQALGQGPEFLTYFNYEAQQDKSGLPNDRFSAERPEGSISTLTIQRTEQRDSAMYRCASSPRGSDYEQYFGPGTRLTVT.

The V gene is TRBV7-8, the J gene TRBJ1-6, with D possibly being TRBD1 (5 bases). The V gene's germline CDR1 is SGHVS and CDR2 FQNEAQ. V lost 0 bases and J lost 10, with 16 bases in between. The CDR3 covers 16 residues. For the CDR3, the DNA is TGTGCCAGCAGCTTAGCTTCTCGGGGGTTCGGGTCACCCCTCCACTTT. Translating gives CASSLASRGFGSPLHF.

This rearrangement joins TRBV20-1 to TRBJ2-7; D might be TRBD1 or TRBD2, each matching 5 bases. This CDR3 is 12 amino acids long. Germline values: CDR1 DFQATT, CDR2 SNEGSKA (reference sequence). V was cut by 6 bases and J by 5 bases, with 14 bases left in between. The DNA for the CDR3 is TGCAGTGCCACGGGACCCGGGAACGAGCAGTACTTC. Translating it yields CSATGPGNEQYF.

In this sample, this clonotype turned up many times. The chain is built from TRBV7-8 and TRBJ2-2, with TRBD1 as a possible D gene (6 bases). V lost 1 base and J lost 7, with 19 bases in between. Germline V gene sequence: CDR1 SGHVS, CDR2 FQNEAQ. The CDR3 contains 17 residues. In DNA, the CDR3 is TGTGCCAGCAGCTTAGGCCCCCAACAGGGACGGGTCGGGGAGCTGTTTTTT. It specifies CASSLGPQQGRVGELFF.

The V and J genes are TRBV6-6 and TRBJ2-7; D unclear. This CDR3 spans 11 amino acids. The V end was cut by 6 bases, the J end by 2 bases, with 5 bases between. CDR1 and CDR2 (germline): MNHNY, SVGAGI (reference sequence). CDR3 amino acids: CASSWAYEQYF. The CDR3, as DNA: TGTGCCAGCAGCTGGGCCTACGAGCAGTACTTC.

This clonotype was seen ten or more times. The V and J genes are TRBV11-2 and TRBJ2-1; D is perhaps TRBD1 or TRBD2 (5 bases each). With 1 base removed from V and 2 bases from J, the gap between germline ends came to 9 bases. The CDR3 runs 15 residues. In germline, CDR1 is SGHAT, CDR2 FQNNGV. CDR3 amino acids: CASSLVRGPYNEQFF. As DNA, the CDR3 is TGTGCCAGCAGCTTAGTTCGGGGACCCTACAATGAGCAGTTCTTC. The entire variable domain, with the rest obtained from reference TRBV11-2 and TRBJ2-1, is as follows: EAGVAQSPRYKIIEKRQSVAFWCNPISGHATLYWYQQILGQGPKLLIQFQNNGVVDDSQLPKDRFSAERLKGVDSTLKIQPAKLEDSAVYLCASSLVRGPYNEQFFGPGTRLTVL.

To note about this clonotype: It may be a read error: a sequence one base away is much more abundant. V and J are TRBV4-1 and TRBJ2-1; 11 bases fit TRBD2. This CDR3 spans 16 amino acids. Germline V CDR1 and CDR2: MGHRA, YSYEKL. Losses at the gene ends were 4 bases for V and 5 bases for J; bases not matched to a gene: 7. For the CDR3, the DNA is TGCGCCAGCAGCCCCATAGCGGGGGGGCCCCACAATGAGCAGTTCTTC. Residues: CASSPIAGGPHNEQFF.

In this sample, this clonotype turned up once. Without the conserved terminal phenylalanine or tryptophan, this CDR3 likely stems from a read error. The rearrangement uses TRBV10-3 and TRBJ1-2; D is uncertain. V was cut by 4 bases and J by 0 bases, with 9 bases left in between. The germline gives CDR1 ENHRY, CDR2 SYGVKD. The CDR3 has 14 amino acids. CDR3 residues: CAISGTVANYGYTL. The CDR3 DNA sequence: TGTGCCATCAGTGGTACGGTAGCTAACTATGGCTACACCCTC.

CDR3 sequence reads: CATSRGGQGVQETQYF. CDR3 DNA: TGTGCCACCAGCAGAGGGGGACAGGGGGTCCAAGAGACCCAGTACTTC. The chain employs TRBV15 and TRBJ2-5; TRBD1 aligns across 11 bases. CDR1 is LNHNV, CDR2 YYDKDF, per germline (reference sequence). The CDR3 totals 16 residues. V lost 1 base to trimming and J lost 1 base; unmatched junction nucleotides: 2.

This clonotype showed up just a few times. A junction boundary mismatches the germline segment, possibly from a read error. J is TRBJ2-7 and V is TRBV24-1; 8 bases are shared with TRBD1. From germline, CDR1 is KGHDR and CDR2 SFDVKD. This CDR3 is 14 amino acids long. The CDR3 protein is CATTPGTGLYELYF. In nucleotides, the CDR3 is TGTGCCACCACTCCCGGGACAGGCCTGTACGAGCTGTACTTC.

This clonotype was detected once. The chain employs TRBV10-3 and TRBJ2-1; 14 positions match TRBD2. Germline V gene sequence: CDR1 ENHRY, CDR2 SYGVKD. With V trimmed by 4 bases and J by 5 bases, 1 base remained unmatched. This CDR3 comprises 15 residues. The CDR3 reads CAISGLAGGHNEQFF. The CDR3 coding sequence is TGTGCCATCAGTGGACTAGCGGGGGGGCACAATGAGCAGTTCTTC.

The chain carries TRBV2 and TRBJ1-6, with 8 positions matching TRBD1. Trimming took 5 bases from V and 10 from J; bases not matched to a gene: 19. The CDR3 is 18 residues long. Germline CDR1 is SNHLY and CDR2 is FYNNEI. The CDR3 sequence: CASSTPVGLGQALSPLHF. CDR3 DNA sequence: TGTGCCAGCAGTACCCCGGTGGGTTTGGGACAGGCCCTCTCACCCCTCCACTTT.